These 9 T cell receptor beta chains originate from one sample sequenced in a study of cytomegalovirus exposure and HLA in healthy donors. The study ran its PCR with 60 Vbeta and 13 Jbeta primers. Sequencing was performed with immunoSEQ multiplex PCR; in TCRdb, only in-frame clones are kept and a portion is missing. The sample yields around 100,000 clones, about 81% seen once. The sequenced sample was PBMCs. These receptor sequences come from a man in his forties or fifties in good health and CMV-seropositive.

The gene calls are TRBV19 and TRBJ2-7; 9 bases map to TRBD1. V was pared by 6 bases and J by 0 bases, with 3 bases of the junction left unmatched. This CDR3 contains 14 residues. Germline V gene sequence: CDR1 LNHDA, CDR2 SQIVND (reference sequence). Here the CDR3 DNA reads TGTGCCAGTAGACGGGGACAGGGCTCCTACGAGCAGTACTTC. Protein: CASRRGQGSYEQYF.

This clone was found once. V gene TRBV30 combines with J gene TRBJ1-5; TRBD1 matches at 7 bases. Germline V gene sequence: CDR1 GTSNPN, CDR2 SVGIG (reference sequence). V was pared by 3 bases and J by 2 bases, with 1 base of the junction left unmatched. The CDR3 is 13 residues long. The CDR3 region has the DNA TGTGCCTGGAGCGGACAGGGCAATCAGCCCCAGCATTTT. Protein: CAWSGQGNQPQHF. Using reference TRBV30 and TRBJ1-5 for the parts outside the CDR3, the full variable domain is SQTIHQWPATLVQPVGSPLSLECTVEGTSNPNLYWYRQAAGRGLQLLFYSVGIGQISSEVPQNLSASRPQDRQFILSSKKLLLSDSGFYLCAWSGQGNQPQHFGDGTRLSIL.

V gene TRBV5-1 combines with J gene TRBJ1-3; D ambiguous. Germline V CDR1 and CDR2: SGHRS, YFSETQ. Trimming removed 3 bases from V and 1 base from J, with 11 bases in between. CDR3 length equals 15 residues. As DNA, the CDR3 is TGCGCCAGCAGCTACTCTCCGGGGTCTGGAAACACCATATATTTT. This gives the protein CASSYSPGSGNTIYF.

The chain joins TRBV10-1 to TRBJ2-1; D not certain. The CDR3 covers 12 residues. V was cut by 3 bases and J by 8 bases, with 8 bases left in between. The germline CDR1 and CDR2 sequences are WNHNN and SYGVQD (reference sequence). For the CDR3, the DNA is TGCGCCAGCAGTGACCCCGCGGATGAGCAGTTCTTC. Residues: CASSDPADEQFF.

This chain links TRBV5-8 with TRBJ1-2; D remains unclear. Trimming left V 2 bases short and J 8 bases short, with 13 bases between. Germline V CDR1 and CDR2: SGHTS, YDEGEE. This CDR3 has 13 amino acids. As DNA, the CDR3 is TGTGCCAGCAGCTTCGGTCAGGCCGGAGGCTACACCTTC. This encodes CASSFGQAGGYTF.

The CDR3 region has the DNA TGTGCCAGCAGCACCGGACTAGCCGCTAGCACAGATACGCAGTATTTT. Its translation: CASSTGLAASTDTQYF. The chain joins TRBV5-5 to TRBJ2-3; 8 bases fit TRBD2. Unmatched junction bases numbered 7, after V lost 4 bases and J lost 0 bases. This CDR3 has 16 amino acids. CDR1 is SGHKS, CDR2 YYEKEE, per germline (reference sequence).

V is TRBV6-1 and J is TRBJ2-7, with D possibly TRBD1 on 5 matching bases. The CDR3 consists of 16 residues. Germline V gene sequence: CDR1 MNHNS, CDR2 SASEGT. Trimming stripped 2 bases from V and 0 bases from J, with 14 bases between. Here the CDR3 DNA reads TGTGCCAGCAGTGAATATAGCACAGGATACTCCTACGAGCAGTACTTC. It codes for CASSEYSTGYSYEQYF.

V and J are TRBV11-3 and TRBJ2-1; D perhaps matches TRBD1 (7 bases). The V end was cut by 5 bases, the J end by 2 bases, with 13 bases between. The CDR3 length is 15 residues. Germline loops: CDR1 SGHNT, CDR2 YENEEA. The CDR3 sequence is CASSQGGQTYNEQFF. DNA of the CDR3: TGTGCCAGCAGCCAGGGGGGACAGACCTACAATGAGCAGTTCTTC.

V is TRBV19 and J is TRBJ2-3, with D possibly being TRBD1 (5 bases). This CDR3 has 13 amino acids. Germline assignment: CDR1 LNHDA and CDR2 SQIVND (reference sequence). With 4 bases removed from V and 3 bases from J, the gap between germline ends came to 8 bases. The CDR3 loop reads CASSTRQTDTQYF. The CDR3 nucleotides read TGTGCCAGTAGTACCAGACAGACAGATACGCAGTATTTT.